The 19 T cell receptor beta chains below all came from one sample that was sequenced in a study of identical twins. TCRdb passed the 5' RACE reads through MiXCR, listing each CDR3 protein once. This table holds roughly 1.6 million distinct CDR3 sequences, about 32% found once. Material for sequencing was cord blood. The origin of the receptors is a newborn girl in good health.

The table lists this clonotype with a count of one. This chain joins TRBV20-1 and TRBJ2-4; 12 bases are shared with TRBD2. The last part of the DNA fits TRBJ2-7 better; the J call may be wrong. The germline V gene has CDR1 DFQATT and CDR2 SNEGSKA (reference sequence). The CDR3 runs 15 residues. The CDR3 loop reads CSASGSSGGAYEQYF. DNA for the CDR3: TGCAGTGCTAGTGGATCTAGCGGGGGGGCCTACGAGCAGTACTTC.

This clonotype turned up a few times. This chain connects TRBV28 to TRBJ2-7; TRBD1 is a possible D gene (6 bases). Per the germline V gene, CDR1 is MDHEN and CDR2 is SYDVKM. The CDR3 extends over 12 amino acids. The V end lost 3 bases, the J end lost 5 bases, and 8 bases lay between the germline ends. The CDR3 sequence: CASSLYRDEQYF. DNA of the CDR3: TGTGCCAGCAGTTTGTACAGGGACGAGCAGTACTTC.

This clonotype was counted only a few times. The CDR3 reads CASSLEGAPDTQYF. CDR3 in DNA: TGCGCCAGCAGCTTGGAGGGGGCGCCTGATACGCAGTATTTT. The V and J genes are TRBV5-1 and TRBJ2-3; TRBD1 matches 7 bases. J was trimmed by 6 bases and V by 0 bases; bases with no gene match: 4. The CDR3 sequence is 14 residues long. Looked up from germline, CDR1 is SGHRS and CDR2 is YFSETQ. Complete variable domain (other parts from reference TRBV5-1 and TRBJ2-3): KAGVTQTPRYLIKTRGQQVTLSCSPISGHRSVSWYQQTPGQGLQFLFEYFSETQRNKGNFPGRFSGRQFSNSRSEMNVSTLELGDSALYLCASSLEGAPDTQYFGPGTRLTVL.

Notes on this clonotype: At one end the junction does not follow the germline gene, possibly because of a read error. CDR3 in DNA: TGCAGTACTAGGGAAGCTGGGGGTCTCTCCTACGAGCAGTACTTC. Translation: CSTREAGGLSYEQYF. This sequence joins TRBV20-1 and TRBJ2-7; either TRBD1 or TRBD2 may fit D (5 bases each). CDR3 length equals 15 residues. From germline, CDR1 is DFQATT and CDR2 SNEGSKA (reference sequence).

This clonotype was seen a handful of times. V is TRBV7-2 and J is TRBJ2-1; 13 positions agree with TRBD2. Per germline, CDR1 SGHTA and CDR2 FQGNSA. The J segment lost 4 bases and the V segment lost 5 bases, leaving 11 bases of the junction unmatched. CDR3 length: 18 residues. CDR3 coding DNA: TGTGCCAGCAGCCCACGGACTAGCGGGAGACTATTTTACAATGAGCAGTTCTTC. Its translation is CASSPRTSGRLFYNEQFF. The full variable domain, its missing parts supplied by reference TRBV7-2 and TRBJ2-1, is GAGVSQSPSNKVTEKGKDVELRCDPISGHTALYWYRQSLGQGLEFLIYFQGNSAPDKSGLPSDRFSAERTGGSVSTLTIQRTQQEDSAVYLCASSPRTSGRLFYNEQFFGPGTRLTVL.

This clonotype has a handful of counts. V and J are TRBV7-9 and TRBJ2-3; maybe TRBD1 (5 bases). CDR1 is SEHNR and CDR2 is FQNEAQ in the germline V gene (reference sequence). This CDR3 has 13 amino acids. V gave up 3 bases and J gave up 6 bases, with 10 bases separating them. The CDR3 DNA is TGTGCCAGCAGCTTTGACAGACTCGATACGCAGTATTTT. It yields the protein CASSFDRLDTQYF.

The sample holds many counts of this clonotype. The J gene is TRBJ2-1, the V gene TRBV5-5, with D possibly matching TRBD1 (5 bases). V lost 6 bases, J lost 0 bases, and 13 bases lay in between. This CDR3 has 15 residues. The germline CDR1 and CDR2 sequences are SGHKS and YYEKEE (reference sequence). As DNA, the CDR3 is TGTGCCAGCATACAGGCGCTGATCTCCTACAATGAGCAGTTCTTC. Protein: CASIQALISYNEQFF.

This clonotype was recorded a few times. As DNA, the CDR3 is TGTGCCAGCAGCCTGACAGGGTTGGACGAGCAGTACTTC. Translated, it gives CASSLTGLDEQYF. The gene calls are TRBV3-1 and TRBJ2-7, with 7 positions matching TRBD1. CDR1 and CDR2 from the germline V gene are LGHDT and YNNKEL (reference sequence). With 4 bases clipped from V and 5 bases from J, the junction kept 5 bases outside the gene matches. The CDR3 sequence is 13 residues long.

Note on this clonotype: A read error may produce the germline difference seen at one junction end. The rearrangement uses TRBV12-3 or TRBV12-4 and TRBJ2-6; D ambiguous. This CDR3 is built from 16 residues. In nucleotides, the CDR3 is TGTGCCGGCAGTTTGTACACCTATGCTGGGGCCAACGTCCTGACTTTC. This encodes CAGSLYTYAGANVLTF.

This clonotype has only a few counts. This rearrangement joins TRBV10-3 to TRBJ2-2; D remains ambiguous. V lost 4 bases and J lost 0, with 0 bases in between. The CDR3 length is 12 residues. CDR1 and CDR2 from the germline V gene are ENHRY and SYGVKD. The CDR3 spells CAISANTGELFF. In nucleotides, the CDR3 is TGTGCCATCAGTGCGAACACCGGGGAGCTGTTTTTT.

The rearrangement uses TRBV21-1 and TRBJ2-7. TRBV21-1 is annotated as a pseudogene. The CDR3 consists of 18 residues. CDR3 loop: CANSKDAKGCSSSYEQYF. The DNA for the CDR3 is TGTGCCAACAGCAAAGATGCAAAGGGTTGTTCCAGCTCCTACGAGCAGTACTTC.

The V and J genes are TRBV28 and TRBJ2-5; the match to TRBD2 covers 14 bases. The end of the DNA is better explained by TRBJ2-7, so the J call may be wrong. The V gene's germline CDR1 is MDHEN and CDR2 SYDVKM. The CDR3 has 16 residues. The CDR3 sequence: CASSLGGTSGRNEQYF. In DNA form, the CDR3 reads TGTGCCAGCAGTTTAGGGGGGACTAGCGGGAGAAACGAGCAGTACTTC.

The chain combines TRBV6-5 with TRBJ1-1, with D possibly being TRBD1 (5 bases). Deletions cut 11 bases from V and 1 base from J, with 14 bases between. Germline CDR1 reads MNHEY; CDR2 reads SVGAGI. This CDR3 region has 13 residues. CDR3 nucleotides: TGTGCCGGTCAAGGGACGGCGAACACTGAAGCTTTCTTT. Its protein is CAGQGTANTEAFF.

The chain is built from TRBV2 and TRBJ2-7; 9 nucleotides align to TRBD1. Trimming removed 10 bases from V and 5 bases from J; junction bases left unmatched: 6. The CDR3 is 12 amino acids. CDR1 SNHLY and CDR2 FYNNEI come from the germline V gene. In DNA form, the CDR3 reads TGTGCCATCGGACAGGGGTTACACGAGCAGTACTTC. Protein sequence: CAIGQGLHEQYF.

This CDR3 reads CSAQGPGTWDNSPLHF. The CDR3 bases are TGCAGTGCCCAAGGCCCCGGGACTTGGGATAATTCACCCCTCCACTTT. The V gene is TRBV20-1, the J gene TRBJ1-6, with D possibly TRBD1 on 5 matching bases. CDR3 length equals 16 residues. V shed 6 bases and J shed 5 bases, with 20 bases lying between them. Germline CDR1 and CDR2: DFQATT and SNEGSKA (reference sequence).

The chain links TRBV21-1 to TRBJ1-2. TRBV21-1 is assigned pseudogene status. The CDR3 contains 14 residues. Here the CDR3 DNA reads TGTGCCAGCAGAGGTAGGGCCCCCTTCTATGGCTACACCTTC. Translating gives CASRGRAPFYGYTF.

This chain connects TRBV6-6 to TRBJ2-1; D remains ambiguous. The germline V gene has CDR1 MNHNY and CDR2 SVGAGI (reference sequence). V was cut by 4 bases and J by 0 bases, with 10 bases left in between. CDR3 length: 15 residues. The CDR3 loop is CASSSRLVSYNEQFF. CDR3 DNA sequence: TGTGCCAGCAGTTCGCGACTCGTCTCCTACAATGAGCAGTTCTTC.

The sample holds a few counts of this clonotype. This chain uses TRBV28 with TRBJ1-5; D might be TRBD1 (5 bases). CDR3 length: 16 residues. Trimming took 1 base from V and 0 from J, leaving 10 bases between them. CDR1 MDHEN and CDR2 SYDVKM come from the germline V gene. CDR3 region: CASSLSPGYSNQPQHF. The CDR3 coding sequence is TGTGCCAGCAGTTTATCCCCAGGGTATAGCAATCAGCCCCAGCATTTT.

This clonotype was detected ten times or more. CDR3 residues: CASSLSEYGYTF. The CDR3 coding sequence is TGTGCCAGCAGCTTATCTGAGTATGGCTACACCTTC. The chain links TRBV13 to TRBJ1-2; D gene ambiguous. The germline CDR1 and CDR2 sequences are PRHDT and FYEKMQ (reference sequence). The CDR3 covers 12 residues. V gave up 2 bases and J gave up 5 bases, with 6 bases separating them.